These 32 T cell receptor beta chains were all obtained from the same sample, sequenced in a study of CD4 T cells in relation to SARS-CoV-2 and coronaviruses. The data were produced by immunoSEQ multiplex PCR, yet TCRdb's version contains in-frame clones alone and is incomplete. The data hold about 56,000 clones, with approximately 90% observed a single time. The sequencing input was naive CD4+ T cells from PBMCs. The subset denotes: naive CD4+ T cells isolated by negative enrichment. The source is an adult with COVID-19.

This clone turned up a few times. The chain employs TRBV21-1 and TRBJ1-5. TRBV21-1 is designated a pseudogene. The CDR3 length is 16 residues. The CDR3, as DNA: TGTGCCAGCAGTCCTCTTGGTTGGGTCCCCAATCAGCCCCAGCATTTT. Translation gives CASSPLGWVPNQPQHF.

V and J are TRBV11-3 and TRBJ2-7; 8 bases line up with TRBD1. V shed 1 base and J 4 bases; nucleotides not matched to a gene: 6. From germline, CDR1 is SGHNT and CDR2 YENEEA. This CDR3 contains 15 residues. CDR3 bases: TGTGCCAGCAGCTTAGCGGACAGGGAGATATACGAGCAGTACTTC. The encoded protein is CASSLADREIYEQYF.

The chain employs TRBV30 and TRBJ2-4; D is possibly TRBD1 or TRBD2 (5 bases each). The CDR3 loop spans 16 amino acids. V lost 4 bases to trimming and J lost 2 bases, with 18 bases between them. Germline CDR1 is GTSNPN and CDR2 is SVGIG (reference sequence). This CDR3 is CAWTYRGRLTKNIQYF. The CDR3 bases are TGTGCCTGGACTTACCGGGGCCGACTTACCAAAAACATTCAGTACTTC.

V usage is TRBV4-2 and J usage is TRBJ2-7, with D unresolved. The germline V gene encodes CDR1 LGHNA and CDR2 YNFKEQ. The length of the CDR3 is 13 residues. Trimming cost V 0 bases and J 3 bases, with 6 bases left between them. CDR3 loop: CASSQEGLYEQYF. The CDR3 DNA sequence: TGTGCCAGCAGCCAAGAGGGCCTCTACGAGCAGTACTTC.

The chain is built from TRBV7-2 and TRBJ2-1; D is perhaps TRBD2 (6 bases). V lost 8 bases to trimming and J lost 4 bases, with 15 bases between them. Germline assignment: CDR1 SGHTA and CDR2 FQGNSA. This CDR3 is 14 amino acids long. The CDR3 spells CASEGPGTYNEQFF. The DNA of the CDR3 is TGTGCCAGCGAAGGGCCAGGGACTTACAATGAGCAGTTCTTC.

The V and J genes are TRBV30 and TRBJ2-5, with TRBD2 matching 8 bases. CDR3 size: 16 residues. The V segment lost 0 bases and the J segment 5 bases; nucleotides outside the gene matches: 11. Germline V lookup: CDR1 GTSNPN, CDR2 SVGIG (reference sequence). The CDR3 DNA reads as TGTGCCTGGAGTGTAGGAACGGGAGGGCCAGGGGAGACCCAGTACTTC. It yields the protein CAWSVGTGGPGETQYF.

The rearrangement uses TRBV5-4 and TRBJ1-1; TRBD1 aligns across 9 bases. V shed 5 bases and J 4 bases; nucleotides not matched to a gene: 6. The CDR3 loop spans 14 amino acids. Germline V gene sequence: CDR1 SGHNT, CDR2 YYREEE (reference sequence). CDR3 nucleotide sequence: TGTGCCAGCAGTCCCGGGACAGGGCCCACTGAAGCTTTCTTT. Amino acids: CASSPGTGPTEAFF.

The rearrangement links TRBV12-3 or TRBV12-4 to TRBJ1-4; D gene uncertain. Trimming left V 1 base short and J 7 bases short, with 7 bases between. The CDR3 sequence is 13 residues long. CDR3 in DNA: TGTGCCAGCAGTTTAGAGTTGGGTGAAAAACTGTTTTTT. Its protein product is CASSLELGEKLFF.

The chain uses TRBV18 and TRBJ1-3; D remains ambiguous. Trimming removed 1 base at V and 0 bases at J, with 16 bases between. CDR3 length: 18 residues. The germline V gene encodes CDR1 KGHSH and CDR2 LQKENI. CDR3 DNA sequence: TGTGCCAGCTCACCACAGTTCTTGCAAGCTACCTCTGGAAACACCATATATTTT. This gives the protein CASSPQFLQATSGNTIYF.

V usage is TRBV7-9 and J usage is TRBJ2-5, with 9 nucleotides matching TRBD1. Germline assignment: CDR1 SEHNR and CDR2 FQNEAQ (reference sequence). V trimming: 4 bases; J trimming: 4 bases; junction bases outside the gene matches: 10. This CDR3 is 16 amino acids long. The CDR3 protein is CASSSAGTGTRETQYF. CDR3 bases: TGTGCCAGCAGCTCCGCCGGGACAGGGACCCGAGAGACCCAGTACTTC.

This clone was recorded once. The CDR3 DNA is TGTGCCAGCAGCTTCCGGGGGGCTACCGGGGAGCTGTTTTTT. Translated, it gives CASSFRGATGELFF. V gene TRBV7-2 combines with J gene TRBJ2-2; the D gene is possibly TRBD2 (7 bases). Deletions cut 3 bases from V and 5 bases from J, with 10 bases between. The CDR3 sequence is 14 residues long. CDR1 and CDR2 from the germline V gene are SGHTA and FQGNSA.

This clone was seen a single time. The chain recombines TRBV28 with TRBJ2-2, with no clear D. Between the trimmed V and J ends, which lost 3 bases and 7 bases, there was a span of 12 bases. Per germline, CDR1 MDHEN and CDR2 SYDVKM. This CDR3 contains 14 residues. CDR3: CASSLVQADGELFF. DNA for the CDR3: TGTGCCAGCAGTTTGGTCCAGGCTGACGGGGAGCTGTTTTTT.

The V and J genes are TRBV28 and TRBJ2-1; a weak D match, TRBD2 (8 bases). The CDR3 length is 15 residues. The germline V gene has CDR1 MDHEN and CDR2 SYDVKM. V lost 7 bases to trimming and J lost 9 bases, with 22 bases between them. CDR3 coding DNA: TGTGCCAGCAACGTTGGAGGGGGCCGGGAGGGTGAGCAGTTCTTC. It codes for CASNVGGGREGEQFF. The full variable domain, rest sourced from reference TRBV28 and TRBJ2-1, is DVKVTQSSRYLVKRTGEKVFLECVQDMDHENMFWYRQDPGLGLRLIYFSYDVKMKEKGDIPEGYSVSREKKERFSLILESASTNQTSMYLCASNVGGGREGEQFFGPGTRLTVL.

The CDR3 reads CAISDTSSYNSPLHF. The CDR3 nucleotides are TGTGCCATCAGTGACACTAGCTCCTATAATTCACCCCTCCACTTT. This chain joins TRBV10-3 and TRBJ1-6; D remains ambiguous. Germline CDR1 is ENHRY and CDR2 is SYGVKD. CDR3 length: 15 amino acids. V lost 3 bases to trimming and J lost 0 bases, with 6 bases between them.

V is TRBV7-6 and J is TRBJ2-7; D possibly uses TRBD1 or TRBD2 (5 bases each). Germline loops: CDR1 SGHVS, CDR2 FNYEAQ. The CDR3 is 17 amino acids. V was shortened by 5 bases and J by 1 base, with 21 bases between the two germline ends. The CDR3: CASSATPVGVLSYEQYF. In DNA form, the CDR3 reads TGTGCCAGCAGCGCCACTCCGGTGGGGGTATTATCCTACGAGCAGTACTTC.

The chain joins TRBV2 to TRBJ2-7; 7 bases agree with TRBD1. Germline-derived CDR1 and CDR2 are SNHLY and FYNNEI. V trimming: 10 bases; J trimming: 4 bases; junction bases outside the gene matches: 10. The CDR3 runs 13 residues. Written as DNA, the CDR3 is TGTGCCACCCAGCCGGGACAGACATACGAGCAGTACTTC. It is translated as CATQPGQTYEQYF.

This chain connects TRBV5-5 to TRBJ1-2; D is ambiguous. This CDR3 is built from 13 residues. The ends were cut back, 3 bases at V and 6 bases at J, with 12 bases in the middle. The V gene's germline CDR1 is SGHKS and CDR2 YYEKEE (reference sequence). CDR3 DNA sequence: TGTGCCAGCAGCTACCACCCCCGAGATGGCTACACCTTC. This encodes CASSYHPRDGYTF.

The CDR3 nucleotides are TGTGCCAGCAGTTTGTTAGCGGTGAAAGAGACCCAGTACTTC. The encoded protein is CASSLLAVKETQYF. The chain couples TRBV28 to TRBJ2-5; a possible D gene is TRBD2 (6 bases). Germline V CDR1 and CDR2: MDHEN, SYDVKM. Trimming pared 3 bases from V and 3 bases from J, leaving 11 bases between. The CDR3 is made up of 14 amino acids.

This chain links TRBV20-1 with TRBJ1-5; no reliable D call. Per germline, CDR1 DFQATT and CDR2 SNEGSKA (reference sequence). The CDR3 length is 14 residues. The V and J ends lost 3 bases and 0 bases respectively, with 9 bases between them. The CDR3 DNA reads as TGCAGTGCTAGTTTGGGATATAGCAATCAGCCCCAGCATTTT. It translates to CSASLGYSNQPQHF.

The J gene is TRBJ2-5, the V gene TRBV3-1 (or the pseudogene TRBV3-2); D assignment may be TRBD1 or TRBD2 (5 bases each). The V end was cut by 3 bases, the J end by 11 bases, with 22 bases between. The germline V gene has CDR1 LGHDT and CDR2 YNNKEL (reference sequence). The CDR3 is 15 amino acids. The CDR3 nucleotides read TGTGCCAGCAGCCAGTCGGGACCTTTAGAATCTTGGCAGTACTTC. Translating gives CASSQSGPLESWQYF.

The chain has TRBV5-4 and TRBJ2-4; weak D call: TRBD2 (5 bases). Germline V CDR1 and CDR2: SGHNT, YYREEE (reference sequence). V shed 5 bases and J shed 1 base, with 13 bases lying between them. The CDR3 sequence is 15 residues long. CDR3 bases: TGTGCCAGCAGTCTCAGAGGGTTGGCCAAAAACATTCAGTACTTC. Protein product: CASSLRGLAKNIQYF.

The rearrangement uses TRBV18 and TRBJ1-4; D remains unclear. CDR1 and CDR2 from the germline V gene are KGHSH and LQKENI. The germline V and J ends were trimmed by 3 bases and 0 bases, with 5 bases remaining between them. There are 14 residues in the CDR3. The CDR3: CASSPGATNEKLFF. DNA for the CDR3: TGTGCCAGCTCACCCGGGGCAACTAATGAAAAACTGTTTTTT.

As DNA, the CDR3 is TGTGCCAGCAGCAAGCAAACCGGAGAGACCCAGTACTTC. This gives the protein CASSKQTGETQYF. This chain links TRBV5-4 with TRBJ2-5; D gene ambiguous. Germline V gene data show CDR1 as SGHNT and CDR2 as YYREEE (reference sequence). The V end was cut by 4 bases, the J end by 4 bases, with 11 bases between. The CDR3 covers 13 residues.

This clone was seen once. V and J are TRBV28 and TRBJ1-2, with 7 bases fitting TRBD1. Germline lookup yields CDR1 MDHEN and CDR2 SYDVKM. V was clipped by 6 bases and J by 4 bases; unmatched bases: 8. This CDR3 contains 14 residues. Here the CDR3 DNA reads TGTGCCAGCAGGGCAGGGGGGGGCCTCTATGGCTACACCTTC. This codes for CASRAGGGLYGYTF.

This clone was found a few times. The V gene is TRBV7-6, the J gene TRBJ2-7; tentatively, D is TRBD1 (6 bases). Trimming stripped 4 bases from V and 3 bases from J, with 10 bases between. This CDR3 contains 13 residues. Germline CDR1 reads SGHVS; CDR2 reads FNYEAQ. The CDR3 DNA reads as TGTGCCAGCAGCTCAGAACAGGGCTACGAGCAGTACTTC. This gives the protein CASSSEQGYEQYF.

This clone appeared once. The rearrangement links TRBV5-1 to TRBJ2-3; TRBD1 is a possible D gene (6 bases). This CDR3 is built from 16 residues. CDR1 is SGHRS and CDR2 is YFSETQ in the germline V gene. The V gene lost 4 bases and the J gene lost 0 bases, with 15 bases spanning the gap. Written as DNA, the CDR3 is TGCGCCAGCAGCCCCGCCGGGACACGGAGCACAGATACGCAGTATTTT. Protein: CASSPAGTRSTDTQYF. The full variable domain, in which reference TRBV5-1 and TRBJ2-3 provide the parts outside the CDR3, is KAGVTQTPRYLIKTRGQQVTLSCSPISGHRSVSWYQQTPGQGLQFLFEYFSETQRNKGNFPGRFSGRQFSNSRSEMNVSTLELGDSALYLCASSPAGTRSTDTQYFGPGTRLTVL.

The J gene is TRBJ2-7, the V gene TRBV6-5; the match to TRBD2 covers 8 bases. Germline CDR1 and CDR2: MNHEY and SVGAGI. This CDR3 has 15 amino acids. V shed 4 bases, J shed 0 bases, and the junction held 5 bases outside the gene matches. Here the CDR3 DNA reads TGTGCCAGCAGTTCCCCGGGAGGGGGCTCCTACGAGCAGTACTTC. Its translation is CASSSPGGGSYEQYF.

This sequence joins TRBV5-1 and TRBJ2-7; 8 bases match TRBD2. This CDR3 spans 14 amino acids. Germline trimming cut 4 bases from V and 0 bases from J; bases unmatched to any gene: 3. Germline loops: CDR1 SGHRS, CDR2 YFSETQ. The DNA for the CDR3 is TGCGCCAGCAGCCGGACTAGCCGCTCCTACGAGCAGTACTTC. Its protein product is CASSRTSRSYEQYF. Full variable domain (missing parts from reference TRBV5-1 and TRBJ2-7): KAGVTQTPRYLIKTRGQQVTLSCSPISGHRSVSWYQQTPGQGLQFLFEYFSETQRNKGNFPGRFSGRQFSNSRSEMNVSTLELGDSALYLCASSRTSRSYEQYFGPGTRLTVT.

The chain recombines TRBV7-3 with TRBJ2-2; TRBD2 matches at 11 bases. Trimming took 2 bases from V and 2 from J; bases not matched to a gene: 7. The CDR3 has 18 residues. CDR1 is SGHTA, CDR2 FQGTGA, per germline. In nucleotides, the CDR3 is TGTGCCAGCAGCTTATTTACCCTAGCGGGAGGTAACACCGGGGAGCTGTTTTTT. Its translation is CASSLFTLAGGNTGELFF.

This sequence joins TRBV7-2 and TRBJ1-3; D might be TRBD1 (6 bases). The CDR3 covers 16 residues. Trimming took off 1 base at V and 2 bases at J, with 12 bases between the two ends. Per germline, CDR1 SGHTA and CDR2 FQGNSA. CDR3 amino acids: CASSLGGGGTGNTIYF. CDR3 sequence (DNA): TGTGCCAGCAGCTTAGGTGGCGGGGGCACTGGAAACACCATATATTTT.

V usage is TRBV11-2 and J usage is TRBJ2-3; 9 bases align to TRBD2. The J segment lost 1 base and the V segment lost 6 bases, leaving 5 bases of the junction unmatched. CDR3 length: 15 residues. Germline CDR1 is SGHAT and CDR2 is FQNNGV. The CDR3 nucleotides are TGTGCCAGCAGAGGACTAGCGAAGCGCACAGATACGCAGTATTTT. It is translated as CASRGLAKRTDTQYF.

The rearrangement joins TRBV6-1 to TRBJ2-1; 8 bases align to TRBD2. Germline V gene sequence: CDR1 MNHNS, CDR2 SASEGT. The CDR3 is made up of 15 amino acids. With V trimmed by 1 base and J by 4 bases, 3 bases remained unmatched. The CDR3 region has the DNA TGTGCCAGCAGTGAAGAGGCGGGAGGTTACAATGAGCAGTTCTTC. Its protein is CASSEEAGGYNEQFF.